The following is a TCR beta chain sequence with its context. Antigen unknown. The sample originates from a study of CXCR3-negative and CXCR3-positive naive CD8 T cells. Whole-study results and caveats: Compared with CXCR3-negative naive cells, CXCR3-positive naive cells showed more hydrophobic TRB CDR3s.

CDR3 length: 12 amino acids. In germline, CDR1 is GTSNPN, CDR2 SVGIG (reference sequence). All TRB cDNA libraries came from 5' RACE performed with UMI labels. TCRdb reanalyzed the 5' RACE reads and collapses them to one entry per CDR3 protein, without DNA. Its table records about 110,000 distinct CDR3 sequences. The specimen sequenced was naive CXCR3+ CD8+ T cells from blood. The subset was: CD45RO-CCR7+CD27+CD95- naive CD8+ T cells expressing CXCR3 (TNR3+). The sequence derives from a human donor in good health. Some clones in this sample may be carry-over from other donors' samples. The chain recombines TRBV30 with TRBJ1-1; the D call from TCRdb, TRBD1, cannot be confirmed without DNA. CDR3 residues: CAWSGGGTEAFF.